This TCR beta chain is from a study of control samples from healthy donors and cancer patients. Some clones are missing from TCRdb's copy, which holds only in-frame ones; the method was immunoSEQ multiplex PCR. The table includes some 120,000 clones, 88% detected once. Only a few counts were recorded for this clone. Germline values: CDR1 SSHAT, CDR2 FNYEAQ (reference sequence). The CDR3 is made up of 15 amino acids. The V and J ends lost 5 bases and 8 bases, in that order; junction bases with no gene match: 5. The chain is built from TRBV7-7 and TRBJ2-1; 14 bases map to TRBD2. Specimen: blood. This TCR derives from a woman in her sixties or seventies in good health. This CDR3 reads CASSQGLAGVDEQFF. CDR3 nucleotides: TGTGCCAGCAGCCAGGGACTAGCGGGGGTCGATGAGCAGTTCTTC.